The rows below give T cell receptor beta chains drawn from one sample of a study of blood T cell repertoires in COVID-19. TCRdb's copy holds only in-frame clones and misses some; the assay was immunoSEQ multiplex PCR. The repertoire has around 200,000 clones, around 85% of them found once; the top ten carry roughly 9.8%. Sequencing input: peripheral blood. All receptors derive from a woman over 75 with acute or convalescent COVID-19. Both conserved end residues are part of each CDR3. The D gene is left open where the match is weak. The size of a clone is reported for some rows only, either as once, few or many, or as a class for expanded clones.

j_gene,d_gene,abundance,v_gene,CDR3aa,CDR3nt
TRBJ2-2,TRBD1,-,TRBV7-2,CASSQGGQGSTGELFF,TGTGCCAGCAGCCAAGGGGGACAGGGAAGCACCGGGGAGCTGTTTTTT
TRBJ1-5,-,few,TRBV5-1,CASSWTGTRNQPQHF,TGCGCCAGCAGCTGGACGGGGACAAGGAATCAGCCCCAGCATTTT
TRBJ1-4,-,-,TRBV5-4,CASSSGGGRSEKLFF,TGTGCCAGCAGCTCCGGGGGGGGAAGGAGTGAAAAACTGTTTTTT
TRBJ1-1,-,-,TRBV11-3,CASSLEGNTEAFF,TGTGCCAGCAGCCTGGAGGGGAACACTGAAGCTTTCTTT
TRBJ1-1,TRBD1,-,TRBV18,CASSPTDRAGTFF,TGTGCCAGCTCACCAACGGACAGGGCCGGGACTTTCTTT
TRBJ1-1,TRBD1,-,TRBV5-6,CASSQTGYPEAFF,TGTGCCAGCAGCCAGACAGGGTACCCTGAAGCTTTCTTT
TRBJ2-7,-,-,TRBV2,CASSPSAGGSYEQYF,TGTGCCAGCAGTCCATCCGCCGGCGGATCCTACGAGCAGTACTTC
TRBJ1-5,TRBD1,-,TRBV18,CASSNRQGASNQPQHF,TGTGCCAGCTCAAATAGACAGGGGGCAAGCAATCAGCCCCAGCATTTT
TRBJ2-5,TRBD1,-,TRBV9,CASSNSGTGWETQYF,TGTGCCAGCAGCAATTCCGGGACAGGGTGGGAGACCCAGTACTTC
TRBJ2-7,-,-,TRBV4-1,CASSPGVSRSHEQYF,TGCGCCAGCAGCCCTGGCGTTAGCCGCTCCCACGAGCAGTACTTC
TRBJ2-5,-,-,TRBV9,CASSAPLEGPQETQYF,TGTGCCAGCAGCGCCCCCTTGGAGGGACCGCAAGAGACCCAGTACTTC
TRBJ2-3,-,-,TRBV28,CASRGQSDTQYF,TGTGCCAGCAGGGGGCAGTCAGATACGCAGTATTTT
TRBJ2-1,TRBD2,few,TRBV30,CALGLAGAWAIEQFF,TGTGCCTTGGGACTAGCGGGGGCCTGGGCGATTGAGCAGTTCTTC
TRBJ2-1,-,-,TRBV9,CASSGSGNSYNEQFF,TGTGCCAGCAGCGGTAGCGGAAATTCCTACAATGAGCAGTTCTTC
TRBJ2-5,-,once,TRBV28,CASGPLGVGGETQYF,TGTGCCAGCGGACCCCTGGGGGTGGGGGGAGAGACCCAGTACTTC
TRBJ2-1,TRBD2,-,TRBV6-5,CASRTSGYNEQFF,TGTGCCAGCAGGACTAGCGGGTACAATGAGCAGTTCTTC
TRBJ1-2,TRBD1,-,TRBV7-2,CASSTGGGYGYTF,TGTGCCAGCAGCACAGGGGGCGGGTATGGCTACACCTTC
TRBJ2-3,-,few,TRBV5-1,CASSLTGTSTDTQYF,TGCGCCAGCAGCTTAACCGGGACTAGCACAGATACGCAGTATTTT
TRBJ1-2,-,few,TRBV6-5,CASSYSSGNYGYTF,TGTGCCAGCAGTTACTCGTCGGGGAACTATGGCTACACCTTC
TRBJ1-1,-,-,TRBV27,CASSLRPGGVTEAFF,TGTGCCAGCAGTTTACGCCCCGGGGGTGTGACTGAAGCTTTCTTT
TRBJ1-5,-,-,TRBV19,CASRSGFWEQPQHF,TGTGCCAGTAGATCGGGGTTCTGGGAACAGCCCCAGCATTTT
TRBJ2-7,-,-,TRBV28,CASSLMPRAAAYEQYF,TGTGCCAGCAGTTTAATGCCGCGGGCCGCTGCCTACGAGCAGTACTTC
TRBJ2-1,TRBD2,-,TRBV19,CASSIYGRGGYNEQFF,TGTGCCAGTAGTATCTATGGGCGGGGGGGCTACAATGAGCAGTTCTTC